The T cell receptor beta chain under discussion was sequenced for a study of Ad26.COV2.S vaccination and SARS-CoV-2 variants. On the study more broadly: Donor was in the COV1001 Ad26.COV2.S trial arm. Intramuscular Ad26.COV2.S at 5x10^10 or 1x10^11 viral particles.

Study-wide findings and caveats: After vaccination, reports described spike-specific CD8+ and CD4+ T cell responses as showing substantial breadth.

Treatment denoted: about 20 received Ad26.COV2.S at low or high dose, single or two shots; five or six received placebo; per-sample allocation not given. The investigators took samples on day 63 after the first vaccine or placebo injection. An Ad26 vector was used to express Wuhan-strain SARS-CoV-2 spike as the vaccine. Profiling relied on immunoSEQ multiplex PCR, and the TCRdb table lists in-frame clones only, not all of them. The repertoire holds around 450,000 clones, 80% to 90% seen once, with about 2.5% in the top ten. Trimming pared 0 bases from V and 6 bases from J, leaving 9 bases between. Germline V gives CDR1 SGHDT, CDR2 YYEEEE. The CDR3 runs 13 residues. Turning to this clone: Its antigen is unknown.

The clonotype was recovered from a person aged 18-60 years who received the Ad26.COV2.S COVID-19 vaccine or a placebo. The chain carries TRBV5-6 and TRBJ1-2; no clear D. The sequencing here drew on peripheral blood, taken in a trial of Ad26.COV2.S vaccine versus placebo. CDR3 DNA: TGTGCCAGCAGCTTGGGAGGGATGGATGGCTACACCTTC. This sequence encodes CASSLGGMDGYTF.